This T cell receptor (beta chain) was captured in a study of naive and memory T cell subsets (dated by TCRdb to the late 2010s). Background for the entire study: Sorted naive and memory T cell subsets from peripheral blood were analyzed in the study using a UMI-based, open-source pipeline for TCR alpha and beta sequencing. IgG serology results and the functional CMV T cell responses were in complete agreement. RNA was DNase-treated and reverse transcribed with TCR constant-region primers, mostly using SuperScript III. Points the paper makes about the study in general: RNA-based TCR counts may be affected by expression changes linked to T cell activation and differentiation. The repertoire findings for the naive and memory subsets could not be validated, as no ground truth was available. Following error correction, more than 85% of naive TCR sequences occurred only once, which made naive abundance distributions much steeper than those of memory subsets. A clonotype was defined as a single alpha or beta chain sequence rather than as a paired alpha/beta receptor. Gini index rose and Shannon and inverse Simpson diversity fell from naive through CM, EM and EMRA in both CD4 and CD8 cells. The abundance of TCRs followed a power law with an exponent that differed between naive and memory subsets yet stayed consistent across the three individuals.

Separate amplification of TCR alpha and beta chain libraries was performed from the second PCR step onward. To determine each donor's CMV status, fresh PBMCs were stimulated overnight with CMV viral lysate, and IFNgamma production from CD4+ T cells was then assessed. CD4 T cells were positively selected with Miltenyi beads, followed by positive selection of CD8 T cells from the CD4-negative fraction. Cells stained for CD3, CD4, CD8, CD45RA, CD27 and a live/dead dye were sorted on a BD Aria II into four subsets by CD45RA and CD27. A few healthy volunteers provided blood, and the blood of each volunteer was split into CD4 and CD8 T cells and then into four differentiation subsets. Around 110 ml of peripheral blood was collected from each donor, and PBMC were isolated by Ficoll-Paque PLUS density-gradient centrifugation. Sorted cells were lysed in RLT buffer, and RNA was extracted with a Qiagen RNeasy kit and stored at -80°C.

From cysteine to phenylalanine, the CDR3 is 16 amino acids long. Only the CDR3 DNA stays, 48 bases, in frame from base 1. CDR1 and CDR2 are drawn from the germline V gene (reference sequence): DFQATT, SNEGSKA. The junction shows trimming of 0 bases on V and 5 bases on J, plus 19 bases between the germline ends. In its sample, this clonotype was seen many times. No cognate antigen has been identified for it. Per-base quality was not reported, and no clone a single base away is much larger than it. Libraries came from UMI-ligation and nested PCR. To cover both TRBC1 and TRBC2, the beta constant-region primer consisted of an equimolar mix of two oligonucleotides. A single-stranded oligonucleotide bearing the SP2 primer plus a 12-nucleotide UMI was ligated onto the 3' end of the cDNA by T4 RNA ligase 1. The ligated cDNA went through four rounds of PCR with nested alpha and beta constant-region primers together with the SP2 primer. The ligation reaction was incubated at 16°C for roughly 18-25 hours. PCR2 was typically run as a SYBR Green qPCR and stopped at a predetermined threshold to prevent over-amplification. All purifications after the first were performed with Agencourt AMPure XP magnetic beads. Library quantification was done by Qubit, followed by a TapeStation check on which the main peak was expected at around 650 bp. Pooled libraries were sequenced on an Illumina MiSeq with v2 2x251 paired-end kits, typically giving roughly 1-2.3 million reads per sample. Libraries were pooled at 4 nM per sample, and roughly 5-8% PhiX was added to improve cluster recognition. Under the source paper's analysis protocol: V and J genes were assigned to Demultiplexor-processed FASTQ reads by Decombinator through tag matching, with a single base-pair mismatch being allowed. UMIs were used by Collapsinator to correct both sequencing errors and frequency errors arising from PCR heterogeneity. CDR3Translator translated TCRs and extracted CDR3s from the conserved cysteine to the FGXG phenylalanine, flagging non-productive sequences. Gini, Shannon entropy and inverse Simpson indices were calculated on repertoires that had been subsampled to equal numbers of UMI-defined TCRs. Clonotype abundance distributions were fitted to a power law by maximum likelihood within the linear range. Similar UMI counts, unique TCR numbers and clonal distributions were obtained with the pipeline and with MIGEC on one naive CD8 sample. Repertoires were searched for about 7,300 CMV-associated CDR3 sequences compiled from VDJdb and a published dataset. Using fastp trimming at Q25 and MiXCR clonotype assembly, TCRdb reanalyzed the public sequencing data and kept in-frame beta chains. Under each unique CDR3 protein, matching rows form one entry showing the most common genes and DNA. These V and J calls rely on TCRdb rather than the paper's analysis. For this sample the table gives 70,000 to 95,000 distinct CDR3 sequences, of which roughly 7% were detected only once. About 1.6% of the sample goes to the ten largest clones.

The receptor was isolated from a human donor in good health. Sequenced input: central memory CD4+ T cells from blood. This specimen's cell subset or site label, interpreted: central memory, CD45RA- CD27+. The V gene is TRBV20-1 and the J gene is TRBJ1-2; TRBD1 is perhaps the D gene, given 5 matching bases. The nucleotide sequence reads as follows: TGCAGTGCTAGAGATGGCCGAACAGGCCGGGGGTATGGCTACACCTTC. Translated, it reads CSARDGRTGRGYGYTF.